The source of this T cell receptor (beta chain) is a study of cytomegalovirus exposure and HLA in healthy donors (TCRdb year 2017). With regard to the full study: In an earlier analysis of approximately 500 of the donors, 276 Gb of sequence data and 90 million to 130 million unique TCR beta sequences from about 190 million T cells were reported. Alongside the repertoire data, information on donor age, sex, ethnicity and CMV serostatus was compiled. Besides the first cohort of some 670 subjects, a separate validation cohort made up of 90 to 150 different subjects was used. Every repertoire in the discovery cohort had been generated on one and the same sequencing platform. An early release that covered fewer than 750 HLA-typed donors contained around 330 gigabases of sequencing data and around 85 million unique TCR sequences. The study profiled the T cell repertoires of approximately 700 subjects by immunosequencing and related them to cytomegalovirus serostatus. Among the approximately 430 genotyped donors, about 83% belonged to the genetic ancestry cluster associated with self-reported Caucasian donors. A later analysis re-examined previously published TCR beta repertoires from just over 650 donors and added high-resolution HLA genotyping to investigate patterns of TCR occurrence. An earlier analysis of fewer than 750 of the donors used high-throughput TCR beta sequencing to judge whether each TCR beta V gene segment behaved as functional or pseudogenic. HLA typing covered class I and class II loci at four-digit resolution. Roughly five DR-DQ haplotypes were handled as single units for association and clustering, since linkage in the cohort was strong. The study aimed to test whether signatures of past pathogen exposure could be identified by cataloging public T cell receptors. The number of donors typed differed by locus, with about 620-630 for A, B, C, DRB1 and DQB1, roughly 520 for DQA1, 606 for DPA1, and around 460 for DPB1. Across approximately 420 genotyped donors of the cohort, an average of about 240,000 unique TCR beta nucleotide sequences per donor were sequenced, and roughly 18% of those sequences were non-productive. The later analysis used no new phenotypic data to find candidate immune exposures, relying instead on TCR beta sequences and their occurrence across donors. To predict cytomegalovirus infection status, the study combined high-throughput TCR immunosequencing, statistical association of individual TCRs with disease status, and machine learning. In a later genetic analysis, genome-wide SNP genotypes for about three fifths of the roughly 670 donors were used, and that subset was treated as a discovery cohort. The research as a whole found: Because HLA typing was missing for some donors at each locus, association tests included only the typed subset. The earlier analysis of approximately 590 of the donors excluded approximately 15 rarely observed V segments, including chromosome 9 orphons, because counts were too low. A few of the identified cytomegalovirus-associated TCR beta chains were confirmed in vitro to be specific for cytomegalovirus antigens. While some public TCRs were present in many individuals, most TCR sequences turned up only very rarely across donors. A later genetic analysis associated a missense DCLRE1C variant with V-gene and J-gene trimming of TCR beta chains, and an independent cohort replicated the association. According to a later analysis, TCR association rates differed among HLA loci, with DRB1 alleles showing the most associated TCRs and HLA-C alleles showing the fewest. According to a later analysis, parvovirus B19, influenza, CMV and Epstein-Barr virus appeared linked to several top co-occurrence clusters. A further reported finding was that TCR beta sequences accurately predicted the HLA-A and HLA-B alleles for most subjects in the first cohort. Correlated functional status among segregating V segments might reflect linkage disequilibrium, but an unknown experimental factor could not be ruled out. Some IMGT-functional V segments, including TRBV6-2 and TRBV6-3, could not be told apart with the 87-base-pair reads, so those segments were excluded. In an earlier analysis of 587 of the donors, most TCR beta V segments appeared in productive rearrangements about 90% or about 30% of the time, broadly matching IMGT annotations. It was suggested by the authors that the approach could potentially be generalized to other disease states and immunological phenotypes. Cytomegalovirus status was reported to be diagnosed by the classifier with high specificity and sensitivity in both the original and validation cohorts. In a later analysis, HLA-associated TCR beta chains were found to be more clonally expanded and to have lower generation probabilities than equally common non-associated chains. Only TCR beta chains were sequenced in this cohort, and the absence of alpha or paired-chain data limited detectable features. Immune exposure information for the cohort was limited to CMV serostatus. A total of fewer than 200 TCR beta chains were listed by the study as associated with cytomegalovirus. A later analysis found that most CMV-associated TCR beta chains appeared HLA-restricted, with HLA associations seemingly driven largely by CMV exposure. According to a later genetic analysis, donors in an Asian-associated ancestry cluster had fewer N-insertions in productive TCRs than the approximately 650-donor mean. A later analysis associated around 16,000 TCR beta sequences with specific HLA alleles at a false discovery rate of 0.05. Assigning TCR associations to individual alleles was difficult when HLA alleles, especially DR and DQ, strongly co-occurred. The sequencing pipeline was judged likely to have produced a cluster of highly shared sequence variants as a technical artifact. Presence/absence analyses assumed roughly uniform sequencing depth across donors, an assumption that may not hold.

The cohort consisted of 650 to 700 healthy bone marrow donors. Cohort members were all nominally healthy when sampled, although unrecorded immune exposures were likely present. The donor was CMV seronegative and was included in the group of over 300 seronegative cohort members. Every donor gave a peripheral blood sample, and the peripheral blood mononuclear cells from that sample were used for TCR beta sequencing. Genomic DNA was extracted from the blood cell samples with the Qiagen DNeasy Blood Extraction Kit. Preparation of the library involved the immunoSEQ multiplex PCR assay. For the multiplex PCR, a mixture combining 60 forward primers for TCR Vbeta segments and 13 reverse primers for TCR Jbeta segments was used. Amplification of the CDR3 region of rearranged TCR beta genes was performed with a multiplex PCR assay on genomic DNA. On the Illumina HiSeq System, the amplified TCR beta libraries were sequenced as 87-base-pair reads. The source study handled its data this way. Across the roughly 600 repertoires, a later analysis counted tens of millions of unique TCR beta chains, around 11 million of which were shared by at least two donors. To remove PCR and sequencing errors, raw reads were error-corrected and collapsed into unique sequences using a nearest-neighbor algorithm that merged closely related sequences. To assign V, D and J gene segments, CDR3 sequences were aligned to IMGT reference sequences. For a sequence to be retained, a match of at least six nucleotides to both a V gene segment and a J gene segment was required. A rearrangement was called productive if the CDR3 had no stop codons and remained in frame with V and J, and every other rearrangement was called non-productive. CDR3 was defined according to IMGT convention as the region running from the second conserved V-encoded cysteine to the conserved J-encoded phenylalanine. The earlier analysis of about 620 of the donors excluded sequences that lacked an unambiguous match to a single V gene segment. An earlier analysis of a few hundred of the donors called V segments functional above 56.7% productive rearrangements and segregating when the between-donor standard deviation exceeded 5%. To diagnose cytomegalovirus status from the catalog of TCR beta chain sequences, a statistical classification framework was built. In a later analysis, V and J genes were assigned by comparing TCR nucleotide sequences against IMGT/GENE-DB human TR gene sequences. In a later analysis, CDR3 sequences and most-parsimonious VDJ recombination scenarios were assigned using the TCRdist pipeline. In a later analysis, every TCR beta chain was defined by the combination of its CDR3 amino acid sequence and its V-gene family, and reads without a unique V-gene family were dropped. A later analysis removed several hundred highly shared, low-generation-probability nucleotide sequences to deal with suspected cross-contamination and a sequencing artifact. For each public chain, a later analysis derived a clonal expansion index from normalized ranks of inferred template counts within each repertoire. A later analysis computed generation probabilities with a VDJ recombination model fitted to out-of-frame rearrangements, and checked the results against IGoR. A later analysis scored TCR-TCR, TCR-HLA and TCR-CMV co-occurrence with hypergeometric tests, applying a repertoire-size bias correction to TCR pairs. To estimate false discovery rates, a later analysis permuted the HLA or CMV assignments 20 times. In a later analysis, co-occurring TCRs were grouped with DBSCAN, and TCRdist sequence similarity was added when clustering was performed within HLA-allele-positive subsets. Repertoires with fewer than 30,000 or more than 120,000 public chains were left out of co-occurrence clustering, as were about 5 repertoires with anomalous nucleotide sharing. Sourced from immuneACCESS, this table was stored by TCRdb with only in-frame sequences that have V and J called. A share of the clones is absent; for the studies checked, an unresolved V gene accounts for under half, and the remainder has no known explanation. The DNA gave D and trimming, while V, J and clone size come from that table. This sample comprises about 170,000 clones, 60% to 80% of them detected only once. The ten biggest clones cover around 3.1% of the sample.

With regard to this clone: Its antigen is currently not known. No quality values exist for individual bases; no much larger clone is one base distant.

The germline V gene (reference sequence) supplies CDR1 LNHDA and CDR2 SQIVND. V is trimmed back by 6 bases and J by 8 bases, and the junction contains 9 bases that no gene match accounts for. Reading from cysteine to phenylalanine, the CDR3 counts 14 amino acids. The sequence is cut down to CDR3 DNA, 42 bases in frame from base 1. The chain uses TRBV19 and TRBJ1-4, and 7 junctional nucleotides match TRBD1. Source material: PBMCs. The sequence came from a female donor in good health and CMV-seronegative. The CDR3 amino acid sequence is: CASRTGRAFEKLFF. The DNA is TGTGCCAGTAGGACAGGGAGAGCATTCGAAAAACTGTTTTTT.